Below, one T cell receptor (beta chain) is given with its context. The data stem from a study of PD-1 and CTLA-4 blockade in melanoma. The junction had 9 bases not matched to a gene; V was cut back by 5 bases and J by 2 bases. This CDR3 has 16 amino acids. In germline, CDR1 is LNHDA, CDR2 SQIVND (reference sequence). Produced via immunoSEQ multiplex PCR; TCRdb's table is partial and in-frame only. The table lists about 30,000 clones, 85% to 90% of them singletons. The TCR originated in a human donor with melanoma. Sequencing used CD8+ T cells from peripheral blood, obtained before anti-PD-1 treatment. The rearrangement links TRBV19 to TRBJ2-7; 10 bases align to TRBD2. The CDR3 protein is CASSPSLAGDPYEQYF. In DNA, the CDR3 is TGTGCCAGTAGTCCAAGCCTAGCGGGGGATCCCTACGAGCAGTACTTC.